The 6 T cell receptor beta chains below come from one sample, sequenced in a study of CD8+CD57+ T cells in acquired aplastic anemia. Genomic DNA constituted the template upon which TCR beta VDJ and CDR3 profiling was performed. TCRdb fed the reads into MiXCR, producing one record per CDR3 protein. The sample consists of just over 150,000 distinct CDR3 sequences, roughly 48% of them appearing once. By flow cytometry, patients selected for sequencing had shown an expansion of CD8+CD57+ cells. What was sequenced was sorted CD4+, CD8+, or CD8+CD57+ T cells (not recorded which) from PBMCs. The origin of the receptors is a human donor with aplastic anemia.

This clonotype was counted a single time. An end of the junction does not agree with germline; a read error may underlie this. The V and J genes are TRBV15 and TRBJ1-2; D possibly corresponds to TRBD1 (5 bases). Germline loops: CDR1 LNHNV, CDR2 YYDKDF (reference sequence). The CDR3 extends over 12 amino acids. The CDR3 is CAISRVGYGYTF. In DNA, the CDR3 is TGTGCCATCAGCAGGGTAGGGTATGGCTACACCTTC. The whole variable domain, filled in from reference TRBV15 and TRBJ1-2, reads DAMVIQNPRYQVTQFGKPVTLSCSQTLNHNVMYWYQQKSSQAPKLLFHYYDKDFNNEADTPDNFQSRRPNTSFCFLDIRSPGLGDTAMYLCAISRVGYGYTFGSGTRLTVV.

Many counts were recorded for this clonotype. CDR3 in amino acids: CASSLKSGRKETQYF. CDR3 in DNA: TGTGCCAGCAGCCTTAAAAGCGGGAGGAAGGAGACCCAGTACTTC. The V gene is TRBV12-1, the J gene TRBJ2-5; the table's TRBD2 call for D was not verified on the DNA. TRBV12-1 is annotated as a pseudogene. The CDR3 covers 15 residues.

The rearrangement joins TRBV2 to TRBJ2-7; maybe TRBD2 (5 bases). The CDR3 loop spans 13 amino acids. The V end lost 4 bases, the J end lost 2 bases, and 9 bases lay between the germline ends. The germline V gene has CDR1 SNHLY and CDR2 FYNNEI. CDR3 protein: CASSALLAYEQYF. Written as DNA, the CDR3 is TGTGCCAGCAGTGCCCTACTAGCCTACGAGCAGTACTTC.

This clonotype was detected only a few times. The V and J genes are TRBV11-3 and TRBJ1-1, with D possibly matching TRBD1 (6 bases). Germline loops: CDR1 SGHNT, CDR2 YENEEA. V lost 0 bases and J 4 bases, leaving 15 bases between the germline ends. This CDR3 region has 16 residues. The CDR3 region has the DNA TGTGCCAGCAGCTTAGATGGGGGGCGCTGGGGCACTGAAGCTTTCTTT. Translating gives CASSLDGGRWGTEAFF.

The chain recombines TRBV27 with TRBJ1-2; D possibly corresponds to TRBD1 (5 bases). V lost 6 bases, J lost 4 bases, and 9 bases lay in between. Per the germline V gene, CDR1 is MNHEY and CDR2 is SMNVEV (reference sequence). This CDR3 region has 12 residues. This CDR3 reads CASRQGAYGYTF. The CDR3 region has the DNA TGTGCCAGCAGGCAGGGAGCCTATGGCTACACCTTC.

This chain connects TRBV15 to TRBJ1-2; no definite D call. The V gene's germline CDR1 is LNHNV and CDR2 YYDKDF (reference sequence). Trimming removed 0 bases from V and 4 bases from J, with 9 bases in between. The CDR3 has 14 amino acids. CDR3 amino acids: CATSRDRSAYGYTF. The CDR3 DNA is TGTGCCACCAGCAGAGATCGCTCTGCCTATGGCTACACCTTC.